This TCR beta chain was identified in a study of beta chain features in type 1 diabetes. This clone was recorded at least ten times. The authors obtained over 95% purity in all sorted populations. What was sequenced were expressed TCRB transcripts, since all of the isolated RNA had been reverse transcribed. Repertoires were generated with immunoSEQ multiplex PCR, while TCRdb's copy carries only in-frame clones and drops some. The sample yields about 340,000 clones, 7.5% to 9% seen once. Germline CDR1 and CDR2: SGHAT and FQNNGV. CDR3 length: 15 residues. Trimming pared 5 bases from V and 2 bases from J, leaving 13 bases between.

V and J are TRBV11-2 and TRBJ2-1; possible D gene TRBD1, 6 bases. This clonotype originated in a woman between 18 and 29 years old in good health. Sequenced input: central memory CD4+ T cells from blood. CDR3 nucleotide sequence: TGTGCCAGCAGCAAAACAGGGTTTCCCTACAATGAGCAGTTCTTC. This gives the protein CASSKTGFPYNEQFF. The full variable domain, completed using reference TRBV11-2 and TRBJ2-1, is EAGVAQSPRYKIIEKRQSVAFWCNPISGHATLYWYQQILGQGPKLLIQFQNNGVVDDSQLPKDRFSAERLKGVDSTLKIQPAKLEDSAVYLCASSKTGFPYNEQFFGPGTRLTVL.